This TCR beta chain emerged from a study of blood T cell repertoires in COVID-19. Whole-study context: Samples taken during acute and convalescent COVID-19 were collected in the United States, Italy and Spain. Sources were T cells, B-cell-depleted T cells, or PBMCs; the material itself was cDNA or gDNA.

The CDR3 has 17 amino acids. Original analysis: Nucleated cell number was recorded as an estimate derived from reference gene primer amplification. Sequenced by immunoSEQ multiplex PCR; TCRdb stores in-frame clones only, minus some. V, J and clone size are those of that table, while D and trimming were read from the DNA. The data hold over 200,000 clones, with about 89% observed a single time. The specimen sequenced was peripheral blood. The rearrangement links TRBV12-1 to TRBJ2-1; the table assigns TRBD2, which was not confirmed against the DNA. TRBV12-1 is a pseudogene segment. The receptor was isolated from a woman aged 50 to 65 with acute or convalescent COVID-19. CDR3 DNA sequence: TGTGCCAGCAGCTTTAGACTAGCGGGTCCCTCACGGGATGAGCAGTTCTTC. It yields the protein CASSFRLAGPSRDEQFF.